The T cell receptor beta chain under discussion was sequenced for a study of blood T cells in healthy people across ages. Study overall: Through template switching, about one barcoded beta molecule was captured per two T cells, as measured in model experiments.

Notes on the study in general: Both naive CD4+ cell counts and diversity were greater in long-lived donors than in aged donors.

Turning to this clonotype: Its antigen is unknown.

Alongside a J-beta primer mix, a sample-barcoded 5' primer served in a second PCR lasting about 7 to 11 cycles. A single record per CDR3 protein comes from TCRdb applying MiXCR to the 5' RACE reads. Of about 970,000 distinct CDR3 sequences listed, approximately 50% were seen once; the top ten hold 20% to 25%. Per germline, CDR1 SNHLY and CDR2 FYNNEI. V lost 6 bases to trimming and J lost 0 bases; unmatched junction nucleotides: 5. This CDR3 contains 15 residues. Healthy Caucasians from Russia aged about 6 to 90 served as donors. The gene calls are TRBV2 and TRBJ2-4, with TRBD1 identical over 7 bases. The sequenced sample was blood. The receptor was derived from a woman aged 55-70 years in good health. The CDR3 is CASSGDRLAKNIQYF. In DNA, the CDR3 is TGTGCCAGCAGCGGGGACAGATTAGCCAAAAACATTCAGTACTTC.